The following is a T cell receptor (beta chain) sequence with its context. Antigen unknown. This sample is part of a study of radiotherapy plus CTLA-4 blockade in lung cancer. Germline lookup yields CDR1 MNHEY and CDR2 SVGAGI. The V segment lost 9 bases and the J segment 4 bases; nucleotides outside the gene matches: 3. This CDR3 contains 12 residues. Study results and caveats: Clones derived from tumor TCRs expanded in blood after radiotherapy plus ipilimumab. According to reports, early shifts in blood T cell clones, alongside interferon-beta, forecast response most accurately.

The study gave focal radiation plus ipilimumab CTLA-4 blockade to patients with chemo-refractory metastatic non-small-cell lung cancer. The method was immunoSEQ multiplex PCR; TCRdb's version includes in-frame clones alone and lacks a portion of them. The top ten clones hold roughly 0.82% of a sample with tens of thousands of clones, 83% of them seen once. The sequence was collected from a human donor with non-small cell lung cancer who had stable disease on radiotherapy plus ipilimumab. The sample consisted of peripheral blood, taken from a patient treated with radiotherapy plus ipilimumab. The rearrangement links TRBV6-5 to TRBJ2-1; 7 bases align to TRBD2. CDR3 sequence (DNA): TGTGCCAGTCCTAGCGGATACAATGAGCAGTTCTTC. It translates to CASPSGYNEQFF.